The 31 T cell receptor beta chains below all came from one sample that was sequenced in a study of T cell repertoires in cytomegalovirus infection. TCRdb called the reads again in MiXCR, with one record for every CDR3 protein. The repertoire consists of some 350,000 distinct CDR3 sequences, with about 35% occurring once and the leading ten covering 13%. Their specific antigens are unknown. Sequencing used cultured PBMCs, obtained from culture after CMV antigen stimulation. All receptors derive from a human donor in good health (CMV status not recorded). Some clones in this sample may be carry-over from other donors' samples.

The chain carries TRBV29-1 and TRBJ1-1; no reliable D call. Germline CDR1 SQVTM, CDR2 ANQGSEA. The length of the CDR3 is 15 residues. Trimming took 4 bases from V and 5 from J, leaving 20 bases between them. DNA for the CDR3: TGCAGCGTTGCCCGGGAGCCGATTGGAGGGACTGAAGCTTTCTTT. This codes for CSVAREPIGGTEAFF.

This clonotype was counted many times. The CDR3 DNA sequence: TGCGCCAGCAGCCAAGATGCCCAGCGGGACTACAATGAGCAGTTCTTC. Residues: CASSQDAQRDYNEQFF. The chain couples TRBV4-3 to TRBJ2-1; 7 bases align to TRBD2. J lost 3 bases, V lost 0 bases, and 5 bases had no gene match. This CDR3 contains 16 residues. The germline gives CDR1 LGHNA, CDR2 YSLEER.

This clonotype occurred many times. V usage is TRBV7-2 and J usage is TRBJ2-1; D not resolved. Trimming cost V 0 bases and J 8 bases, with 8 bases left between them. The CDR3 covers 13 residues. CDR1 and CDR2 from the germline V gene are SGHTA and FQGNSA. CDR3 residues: CASSLAFAYEQFF. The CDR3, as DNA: TGTGCCAGCAGCTTAGCGTTTGCCTATGAGCAGTTCTTC.

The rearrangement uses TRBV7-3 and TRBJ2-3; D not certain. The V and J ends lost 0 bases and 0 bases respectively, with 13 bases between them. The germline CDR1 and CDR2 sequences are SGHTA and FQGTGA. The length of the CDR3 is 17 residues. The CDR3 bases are TGTGCCAGCAGCTTAACCCCCCTAACCGCGAGCACAGATACGCAGTATTTT. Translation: CASSLTPLTASTDTQYF.

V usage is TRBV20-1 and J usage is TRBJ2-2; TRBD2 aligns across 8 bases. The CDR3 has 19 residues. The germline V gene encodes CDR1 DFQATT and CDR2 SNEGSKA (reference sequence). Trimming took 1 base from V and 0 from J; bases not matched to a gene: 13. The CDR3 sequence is CSARGLRLAPSPNTGELFF. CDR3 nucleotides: TGCAGTGCTAGAGGACTGCGACTAGCGCCAAGTCCGAACACCGGGGAGCTGTTTTTT.

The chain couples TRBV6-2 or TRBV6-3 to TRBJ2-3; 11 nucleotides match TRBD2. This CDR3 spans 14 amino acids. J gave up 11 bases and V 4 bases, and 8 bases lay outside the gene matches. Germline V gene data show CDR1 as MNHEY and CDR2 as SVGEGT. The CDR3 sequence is CASSWGLAVREQYF. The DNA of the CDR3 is TGTGCCAGCAGTTGGGGACTAGCGGTGCGAGAGCAGTATTTT.

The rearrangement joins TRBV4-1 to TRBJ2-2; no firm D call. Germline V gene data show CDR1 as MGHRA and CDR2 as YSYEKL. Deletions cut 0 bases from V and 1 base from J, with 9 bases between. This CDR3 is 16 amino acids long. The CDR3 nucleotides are TGCGCCAGCAGCCAAGATTCACTTCGGAACACCGGGGAGCTGTTTTTT. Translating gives CASSQDSLRNTGELFF.

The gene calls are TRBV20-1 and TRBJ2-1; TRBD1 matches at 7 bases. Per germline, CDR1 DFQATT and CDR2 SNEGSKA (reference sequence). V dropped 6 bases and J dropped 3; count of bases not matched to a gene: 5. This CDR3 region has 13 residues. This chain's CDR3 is CSARGQVYNEQFF. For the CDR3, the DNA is TGCAGTGCCCGCGGACAGGTCTACAATGAGCAGTTCTTC.

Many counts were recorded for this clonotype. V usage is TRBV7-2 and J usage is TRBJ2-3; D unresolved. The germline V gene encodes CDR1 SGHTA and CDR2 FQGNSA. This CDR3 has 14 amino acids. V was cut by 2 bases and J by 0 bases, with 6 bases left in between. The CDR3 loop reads CASSLWSSTDTQYF. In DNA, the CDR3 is TGTGCCAGCAGCTTATGGTCCAGCACAGATACGCAGTATTTT.

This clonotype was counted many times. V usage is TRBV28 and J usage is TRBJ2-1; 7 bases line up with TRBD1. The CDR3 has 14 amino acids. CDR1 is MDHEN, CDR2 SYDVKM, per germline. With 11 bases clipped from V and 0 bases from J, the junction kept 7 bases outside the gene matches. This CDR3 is CAGNRGSSYNEQFF. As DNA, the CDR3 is TGTGCCGGCAACAGGGGAAGCTCCTACAATGAGCAGTTCTTC.

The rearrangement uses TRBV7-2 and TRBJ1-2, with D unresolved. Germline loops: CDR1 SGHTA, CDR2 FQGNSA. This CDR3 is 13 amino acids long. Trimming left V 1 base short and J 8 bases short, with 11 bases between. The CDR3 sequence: CASSLDGMRGYTF. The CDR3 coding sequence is TGTGCCAGCAGCTTAGACGGAATGAGGGGCTACACCTTC.

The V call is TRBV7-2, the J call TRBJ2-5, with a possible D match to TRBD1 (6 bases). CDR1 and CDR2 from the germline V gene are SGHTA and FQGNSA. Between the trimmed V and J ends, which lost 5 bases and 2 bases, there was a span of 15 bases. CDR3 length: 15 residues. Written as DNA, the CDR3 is TGTGCCAGCAGCCCCCAAACAGGGAAGCAAGAGACCCAGTACTTC. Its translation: CASSPQTGKQETQYF. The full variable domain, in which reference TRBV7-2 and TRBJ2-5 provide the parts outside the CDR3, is GAGVSQSPSNKVTEKGKDVELRCDPISGHTALYWYRQSLGQGLEFLIYFQGNSAPDKSGLPSDRFSAERTGGSVSTLTIQRTQQEDSAVYLCASSPQTGKQETQYFGPGTRLLVL.

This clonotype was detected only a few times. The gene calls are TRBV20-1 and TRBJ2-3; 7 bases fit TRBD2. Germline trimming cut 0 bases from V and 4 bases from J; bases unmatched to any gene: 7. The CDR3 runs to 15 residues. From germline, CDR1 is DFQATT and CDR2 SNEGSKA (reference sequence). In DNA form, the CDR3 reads TGCAGTGCTAGAGATATCGGGGGGATGCCAGATACGCAGTATTTT. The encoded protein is CSARDIGGMPDTQYF.

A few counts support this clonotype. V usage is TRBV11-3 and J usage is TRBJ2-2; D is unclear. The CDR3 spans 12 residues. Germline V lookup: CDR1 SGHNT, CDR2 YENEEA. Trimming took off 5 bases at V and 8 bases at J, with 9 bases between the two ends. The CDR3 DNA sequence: TGTGCCAGCAGCGCTCTTCGTGGGGAGCTGTTTTTT. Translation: CASSALRGELFF.

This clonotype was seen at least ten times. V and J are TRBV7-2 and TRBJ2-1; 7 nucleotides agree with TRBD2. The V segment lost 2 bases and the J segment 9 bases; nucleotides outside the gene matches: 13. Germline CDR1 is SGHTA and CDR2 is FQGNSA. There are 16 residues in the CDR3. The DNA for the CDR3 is TGTGCCAGCAGCTTACCCCAGCGGGAAGATGTGTTTGAGCAGTTCTTC. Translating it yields CASSLPQREDVFEQFF.

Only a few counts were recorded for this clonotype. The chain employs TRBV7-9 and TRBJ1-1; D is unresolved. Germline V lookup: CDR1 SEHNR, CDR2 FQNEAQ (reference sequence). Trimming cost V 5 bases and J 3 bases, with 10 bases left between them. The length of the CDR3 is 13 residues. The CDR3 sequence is CASSISLDTEAFF. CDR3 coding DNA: TGTGCCAGCAGCATAAGCTTGGACACTGAAGCTTTCTTT. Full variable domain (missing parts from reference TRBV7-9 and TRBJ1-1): DTGVSQNPRHKITKRGQNVTFRCDPISEHNRLYWYRQTLGQGPEFLTYFQNEAQLEKSRLLSDRFSAERPKGSFSTLEIQRTEQGDSAMYLCASSISLDTEAFFGQGTRLTVV.

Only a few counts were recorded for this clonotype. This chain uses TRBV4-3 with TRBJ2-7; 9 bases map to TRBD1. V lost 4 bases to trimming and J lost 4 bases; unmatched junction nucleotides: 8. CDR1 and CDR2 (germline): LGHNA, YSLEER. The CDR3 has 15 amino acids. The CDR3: CASSPWTGDGYEQYF. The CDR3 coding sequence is TGCGCCAGCAGCCCATGGACAGGGGACGGGTACGAGCAGTACTTC.

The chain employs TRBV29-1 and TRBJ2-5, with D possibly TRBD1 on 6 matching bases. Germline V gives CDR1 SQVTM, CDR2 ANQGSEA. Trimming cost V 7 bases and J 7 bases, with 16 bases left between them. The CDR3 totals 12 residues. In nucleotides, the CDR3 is TGCAGCGCCGAGGACAGAACGGGGACCCAGTACTTC. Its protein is CSAEDRTGTQYF.

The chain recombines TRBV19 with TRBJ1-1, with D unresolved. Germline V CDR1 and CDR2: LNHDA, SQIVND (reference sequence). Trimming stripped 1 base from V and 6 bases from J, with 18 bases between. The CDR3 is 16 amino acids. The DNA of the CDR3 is TGTGCCAGTAGTATAGTAAGAGAAAGCAGTTTTTCTGAAGCTTTCTTT. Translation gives CASSIVRESSFSEAFF.

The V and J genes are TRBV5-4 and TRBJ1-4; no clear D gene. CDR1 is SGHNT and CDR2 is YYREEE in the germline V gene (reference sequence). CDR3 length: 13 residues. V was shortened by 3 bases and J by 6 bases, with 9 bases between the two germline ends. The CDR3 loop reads CASSYSGDEKLFF. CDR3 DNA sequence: TGTGCCAGCAGCTACAGTGGCGATGAAAAACTGTTTTTT.

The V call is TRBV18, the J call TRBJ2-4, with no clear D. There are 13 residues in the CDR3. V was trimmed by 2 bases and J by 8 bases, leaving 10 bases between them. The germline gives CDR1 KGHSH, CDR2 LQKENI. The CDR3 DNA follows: TGTGCCAGCTCACCAGGGGATGGTCACATTCAGTACTTC. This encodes CASSPGDGHIQYF.

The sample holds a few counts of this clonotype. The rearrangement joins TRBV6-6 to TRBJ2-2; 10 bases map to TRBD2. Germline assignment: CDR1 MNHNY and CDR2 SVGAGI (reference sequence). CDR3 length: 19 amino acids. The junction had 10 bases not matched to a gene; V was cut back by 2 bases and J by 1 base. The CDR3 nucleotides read TGTGCCAGCAGTTACATAGGGGCTAGCGGGAGAGAGAACACCGGGGAGCTGTTTTTT. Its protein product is CASSYIGASGRENTGELFF.

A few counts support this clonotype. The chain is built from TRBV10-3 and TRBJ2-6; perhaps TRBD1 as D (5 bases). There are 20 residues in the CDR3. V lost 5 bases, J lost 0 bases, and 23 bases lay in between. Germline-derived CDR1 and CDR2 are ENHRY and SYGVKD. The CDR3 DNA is TGTGCCATCAGTCCTGCTTGGGGCAGGTCCCCTGGCTCTGGGGCCAACGTCCTGACTTTC. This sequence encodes CAISPAWGRSPGSGANVLTF.

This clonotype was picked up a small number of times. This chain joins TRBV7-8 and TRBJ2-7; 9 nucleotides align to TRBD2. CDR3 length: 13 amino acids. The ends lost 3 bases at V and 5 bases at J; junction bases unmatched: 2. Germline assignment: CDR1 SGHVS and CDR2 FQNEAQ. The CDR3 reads CASSFAGGDEQYF. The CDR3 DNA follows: TGTGCCAGCAGCTTCGCGGGAGGGGACGAGCAGTACTTC.

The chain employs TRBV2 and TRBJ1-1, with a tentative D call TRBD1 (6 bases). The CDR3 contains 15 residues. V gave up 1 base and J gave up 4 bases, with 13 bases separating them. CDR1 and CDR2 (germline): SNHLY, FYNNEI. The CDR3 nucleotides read TGTGCCAGCAGTGAAGAGAGGGGGGGAGCCACTGAAGCTTTCTTT. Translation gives CASSEERGGATEAFF.

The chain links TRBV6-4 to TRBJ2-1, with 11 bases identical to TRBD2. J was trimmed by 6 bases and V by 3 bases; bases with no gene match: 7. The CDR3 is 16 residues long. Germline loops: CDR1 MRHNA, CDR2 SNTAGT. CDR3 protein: CASSESGTSGSNEQFF. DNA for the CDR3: TGTGCCAGCAGTGAGTCAGGGACTAGCGGTTCCAATGAGCAGTTCTTC.

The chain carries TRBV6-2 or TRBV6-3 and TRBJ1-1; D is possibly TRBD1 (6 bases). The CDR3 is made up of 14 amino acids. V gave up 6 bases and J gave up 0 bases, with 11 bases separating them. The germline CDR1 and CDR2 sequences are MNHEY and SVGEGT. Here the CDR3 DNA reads TGTGCCAGCAGGTACACAGGGTTGAACACTGAAGCTTTCTTT. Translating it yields CASRYTGLNTEAFF.

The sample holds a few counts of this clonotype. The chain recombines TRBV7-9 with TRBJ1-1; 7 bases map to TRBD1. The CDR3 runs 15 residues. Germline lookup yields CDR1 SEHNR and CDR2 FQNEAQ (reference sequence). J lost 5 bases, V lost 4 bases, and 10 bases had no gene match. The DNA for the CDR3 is TGTGCCAGCAGCTCCTGGGACAGTCTGAGTACTGAAGCTTTCTTT. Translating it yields CASSSWDSLSTEAFF. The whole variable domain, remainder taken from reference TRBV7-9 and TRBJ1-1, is DTGVSQNPRHKITKRGQNVTFRCDPISEHNRLYWYRQTLGQGPEFLTYFQNEAQLEKSRLLSDRFSAERPKGSFSTLEIQRTEQGDSAMYLCASSSWDSLSTEAFFGQGTRLTVV.

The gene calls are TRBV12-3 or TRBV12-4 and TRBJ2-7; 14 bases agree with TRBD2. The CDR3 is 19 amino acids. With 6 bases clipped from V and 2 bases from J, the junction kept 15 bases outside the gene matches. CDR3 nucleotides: TGTGCCAGCAGCCGACATCGGCAAGGACTAGCGGGAGGTACCTACGAGCAGTACTTC. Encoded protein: CASSRHRQGLAGGTYEQYF.

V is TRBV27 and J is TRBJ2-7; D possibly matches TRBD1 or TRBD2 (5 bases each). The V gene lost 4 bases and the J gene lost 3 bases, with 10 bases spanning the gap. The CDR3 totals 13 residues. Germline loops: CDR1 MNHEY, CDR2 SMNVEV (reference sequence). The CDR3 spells CASSWGGLYEQYF. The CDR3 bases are TGTGCCAGCAGTTGGGGCGGGCTCTACGAGCAGTACTTC.

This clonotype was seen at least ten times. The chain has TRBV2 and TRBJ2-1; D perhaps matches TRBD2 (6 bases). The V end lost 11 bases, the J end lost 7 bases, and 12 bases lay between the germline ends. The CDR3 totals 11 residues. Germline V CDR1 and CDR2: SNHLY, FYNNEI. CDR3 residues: CAPVGGNEQFF. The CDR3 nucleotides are TGTGCCCCCGTTGGAGGGAATGAGCAGTTCTTC.